Given below is one T cell receptor (beta chain) in context. What it recognizes is unknown. Time point reported: patch test 1, 2 weeks after DPC sensitization. Regarding treatment: therapeutic diphenylcyclopropenone sensitization with weekly scalp DPC. The CDR3 is made up of 15 amino acids. With 4 bases removed from V and 4 bases from J, the gap between germline ends came to 16 bases. The V gene's germline CDR1 is SGHKS and CDR2 YYEKEE (reference sequence). TCRdb ran MiXCR on the RACE reads and lists one entry per CDR3 protein. The repertoire includes roughly 380,000 distinct CDR3 sequences, 4.8% of them detected once, and approximately 2.3% sits in the top ten. The sample comes from a study of human T cells and chemical hapten exposure. Study-level results: TCRs above 1 in 1000 frequency did not change with DPC sensitization.

The receptor comes from a woman in her forties or fifties with alopecia areata. Some clones in this sample may be carry-over from other donors' samples. This specimen was whole blood, taken in connection with sensitization to the hapten diphenylcyclopropenone (DPC). J is TRBJ2-3 and V is TRBV5-5, with D perhaps matching TRBD1 or TRBD2 (5 bases each). The DNA for the CDR3 is TGTGCCAGCAGCCGGGATCTTCTAGGGGCAGATACGCAGTATTTT. This sequence encodes CASSRDLLGADTQYF.